A single sample is the source of the 5 T cell receptor beta chains below, sequenced in a study of cytomegalovirus exposure and HLA in healthy donors (TCRdb year 2017). Library construction relied on the immunoSEQ multiplex PCR assay. TCRdb's version of the immuneACCESS table is confined to in-frame rearrangements and falls short of the full clone set. An unresolved V gene accounts for under half of the shortfall where checked; the remainder is of unknown origin. The sample table records 150,000 to 180,000 clones; roughly 84% of these occur just once. The ten top clones hold approximately 2% of the sample. The sample comprised PBMCs. These receptors all stem from a human donor in good health.

The rearrangement joins TRBV7-2 to TRBJ2-3; possibly TRBD1 for D (5 bases). This CDR3 has 14 amino acids. The germline V and J ends were trimmed by 5 bases and 1 base, with 10 bases remaining between them. Germline V lookup: CDR1 SGHTA, CDR2 FQGNSA. CDR3 in DNA: TGTGCCAGCAGCATATACAGGCGCACAGATACGCAGTATTTT. As protein: CASSIYRRTDTQYF.

The chain carries TRBV6-6 and TRBJ2-5; 9 positions match TRBD1. This CDR3 contains 15 residues. Trimming at V came to 6 bases and at J to 6 bases, leaving 11 bases not matched to a gene. CDR1 is MNHNY and CDR2 is SVGAGI in the germline V gene (reference sequence). The CDR3 nucleotides read TGTGCCAGCAGCCCCCCGGGACAGGGAGGACAGACCCAGTACTTC. Translation gives CASSPPGQGGQTQYF.

The chain recombines TRBV2 with TRBJ2-1; TRBD2 matches 15 bases. CDR3 length equals 14 residues. CDR1 and CDR2 from the germline V gene are SNHLY and FYNNEI. With V trimmed by 7 bases and J by 8 bases, 3 bases remained unmatched. The CDR3 DNA follows: TGTGCCAGCAAGGGACTAGCGGGGGGCTATGAGCAGTTCTTC. Translated: CASKGLAGGYEQFF.

The chain uses TRBV2 and TRBJ1-2; 9 bases match TRBD1. The CDR3 sequence is 13 residues long. With 8 bases clipped from V and 0 bases from J, the junction kept 1 base outside the gene matches. Germline V gene sequence: CDR1 SNHLY, CDR2 FYNNEI. In DNA form, the CDR3 reads TGTGCCAGCCGGGACAGGGCTAACTATGGCTACACCTTC. Amino acids: CASRDRANYGYTF.

The V gene is TRBV11-1, the J gene TRBJ1-1, with D maybe TRBD1 (5 bases). Between the trimmed V and J ends, which lost 4 bases and 5 bases, there was a span of 11 bases. Germline V gives CDR1 SGHAT, CDR2 FQDESV (reference sequence). The CDR3 spans 13 residues. CDR3 loop: CASSSKKGTEAFF. The CDR3 DNA reads TGTGCCAGCAGCTCTAAGAAGGGGACTGAAGCTTTCTTT.